This T cell receptor (beta chain) was sequenced during a study of shared clonotypes between healthy human individuals. The V gene's germline CDR1 is LNHDA and CDR2 SQIVND (reference sequence). V lost 2 bases to trimming and J lost 1 base; unmatched junction nucleotides: 8. The CDR3 covers 17 residues. TCRdb's table, derived via immunoSEQ multiplex PCR, lists solely in-frame clones and lacks some. The repertoire holds over 2 million clones, with over 85% as singletons. Terminally differentiated effector memory CD45RA+ cells were excluded by CCR7 positive selection of CD45RO-negative cells. This receptor was identified in a man between 18 and 35 years old in good health. Sequenced input: naive CD8+ T cells sorted from blood. The V gene is TRBV19, the J gene TRBJ2-3, with 8 bases identical to TRBD2. CDR3 protein: CASSINRPAGGTDTQYF. CDR3 in DNA: TGTGCCAGTAGTATAAATCGGCCAGCGGGGGGCACAGATACGCAGTATTTT.